What follows is one T cell receptor beta chain and its context. What antigen it recognizes has not been identified. The input lacks base qualities; no much larger clone sits a single base away. To sequence the TCRbeta CDR3 region, genomic DNA was isolated from the sorted cells. TCRbeta CDR3 regions were sequenced using the immunoSEQ Assay. Here the immuneACCESS table is served through TCRdb, limited to in-frame sequences with V and J called. Missing clones are a known gap in these copies; in checked studies unresolved V genes cover under half, and the rest lacks a known reason. This sample gives around 79,000 clones in total; more than 85% of them show up just once. Together, the top ten hold roughly 10% of the sample. The trial excluded patients who had a history of autoimmune disease or who were on systemic immunosuppression. In every dose cohort, peripheral blood was drawn for TCR sequencing at baseline, cycle 4 day 1, and cycle 7 day 1. Samples were obtained from an open-label, multicenter, first-in-human phase I dose-escalation trial of ivuxolimab. Adults with locally advanced or metastatic melanoma, renal cell, hepatocellular, or head and neck squamous cell carcinoma were enrolled in the trial. Before TCR sequencing, CD4+ T cells and CD8+ T cells were sorted from peripheral blood as separate populations.

This sample is drawn from a study of OX40 agonist ivuxolimab in advanced cancers. Looking at the study overall: Ivuxolimab was a fully human IgG2 agonistic monoclonal antibody targeting the costimulatory receptor OX40 (CD134). Intravenous ivuxolimab was administered to patients every 2 weeks at six dose levels: 0.01, 0.1, 0.3, 1.5, 3 and 10 mg/kg. Of the approximately 50 patients in dose escalation, around 20 had hepatocellular carcinoma, some 15 had melanoma, 9 had renal cell carcinoma and 9 had head and neck cancer. In the dose-escalation cohort, around four fifths of patients were male, and the mean age was roughly 60 years, with a range of roughly 20 to 79. Patients were allowed to have had prior anti-PD-1, anti-PD-L1 or anti-CTLA-4 therapy, and around two fifths of the dose-escalation patients had been treated with checkpoint inhibitors. Partial responses occurred in three dose-escalation patients, of whom one had hepatocellular carcinoma and two had cutaneous melanoma. Peripheral TCRbeta sequencing was intended to test whether TCR sequence diversity was altered and clonal T-cell expansion was caused by ivuxolimab. The paper describes the monotherapy dose-escalation part (N = 52 patients) of the phase I trial of ivuxolimab.

The CDR3 measures 19 amino acids from cysteine to phenylalanine. The kept DNA is CDR3 alone, 57 bases in frame from the first base. CDR1 SGHTA and CDR2 FQGTGA are derived from the germline V gene. V is cut back by 5 bases and J by 5 bases, with 20 bases in the junction unmatched. Study-wide findings and limitations: Clonal expansion of both CD4+ and CD8+ blood T cells was observed from baseline to week 6 at doses 0.1 to 3.0 mg/kg. After ivuxolimab, CD8+ T cells had more expanded clones than CD4+ T cells on average. Low levels of normalized T-cell clonal expansion were also seen in some patients who did not respond. In the 0.1-3.0 mg/kg groups, partial responders had among the lowest normalized peripheral clonal expansion, particularly in CD8+ T cells. The antigen specificity of the clonally expanded peripheral T cells was not determined.

This chain is built from TRBV7-3 and TRBJ2-1; TRBD2 matches 8 bases in the middle. The sequence was collected from an adult with an advanced solid tumor such as melanoma, head and neck, liver or kidney cancer. The sample consisted of CD4+ or CD8+ T cells sorted from blood, taken in a trial of the OX40 agonist ivuxolimab. The CDR3 is CASSTPSDGGAGDHNEQFF. The nucleotide sequence is given as TGTGCCAGCAGCACCCCCTCGGACGGGGGAGCGGGGGACCACAATGAGCAGTTCTTC.